Below are 18 T cell receptor beta chains sequenced from a single sample in a study of identical twins. Using its own MiXCR run on the 5' RACE reads, TCRdb lists one record per CDR3 protein. The sample lists about 530,000 distinct CDR3 sequences; around 20% were seen once. These data also featured in a second study, about yellow fever vaccine responses in identical twins.

The sequenced material came from CD4+ T cells sorted from blood. The receptors shown here come from a woman aged 18-35 years in good health.

This clonotype was picked up a small number of times. The chain carries TRBV7-3 and TRBJ2-1; 13 bases are shared with TRBD2. The CDR3 loop spans 17 amino acids. V was clipped by 3 bases and J by 7 bases; unmatched bases: 9. The germline gives CDR1 SGHTA, CDR2 FQGTGA. The CDR3 coding sequence is TGTGCCAGCAGCTTTATGCTGACTAGCGGGAGGACGAATGAGCAGTTCTTC. It is translated as CASSFMLTSGRTNEQFF.

This clonotype was observed a handful of times. The chain uses TRBV10-3 and TRBJ2-3; possibly TRBD2 for D (6 bases). The length of the CDR3 is 13 residues. Trimming removed 10 bases at V and 2 bases at J, with 13 bases between. The V gene's germline CDR1 is ENHRY and CDR2 SYGVKD. CDR3 in amino acids: CATSPGDTDTQYF. CDR3 nucleotide sequence: TGTGCCACTTCCCCGGGGGACACAGATACGCAGTATTTT.

This rearrangement joins TRBV12-5 to TRBJ2-1, with 14 bases that match TRBD2. Trimming removed 7 bases from V and 2 bases from J; junction bases left unmatched: 7. In germline, CDR1 is LGHNT, CDR2 FRNRAP. The CDR3 covers 17 residues. The CDR3: CASVGTSGSFTYNEQFF. Written as DNA, the CDR3 is TGTGCTAGTGTCGGGACTAGCGGGAGTTTCACCTACAATGAGCAGTTCTTC.

The chain is built from TRBV20-1 and TRBJ2-3; 8 bases are a match to TRBD2. Germline CDR1 is DFQATT and CDR2 is SNEGSKA (reference sequence). There are 14 residues in the CDR3. With V trimmed by 6 bases and J by 5 bases, 10 bases remained unmatched. The DNA for the CDR3 is TGCAGTGCCCGCGGATCGGGGGGGCAAGATACGCAGTATTTT. Residues: CSARGSGGQDTQYF.

The chain is built from TRBV29-1 and TRBJ2-1; 13 nucleotides line up with TRBD2. V was pared by 4 bases and J by 0 bases, with 6 bases of the junction left unmatched. The germline CDR1 and CDR2 sequences are SQVTM and ANQGSEA. CDR3 size: 17 residues. The DNA for the CDR3 is TGCAGCGTTGTAACTAGCGGGAGGGATAGCTCCTACAATGAGCAGTTCTTC. This gives the protein CSVVTSGRDSSYNEQFF.

The CDR3, as DNA: TGTGCCAGCAGCCAACACCGACGGCTGACATTCAATGAGCAGTTCTTC. Translation: CASSQHRRLTFNEQFF. This rearrangement joins TRBV3-1 to TRBJ2-1; D remains ambiguous. Per germline, CDR1 LGHDT and CDR2 YNNKEL (reference sequence). The CDR3 has 16 amino acids. Trimming removed 2 bases from V and 6 bases from J, with 17 bases in between.

The chain has TRBV20-1 and TRBJ2-7; TRBD2 aligns across 7 bases. The CDR3 spans 15 residues. The germline V gene encodes CDR1 DFQATT and CDR2 SNEGSKA (reference sequence). The trim removed 0 bases at V and 3 bases at J, leaving 8 bases unmatched. CDR3 in DNA: TGCAGTGCTAGAGACCCGGGACGCGGGAGCTACGAGCAGTACTTC. This sequence encodes CSARDPGRGSYEQYF.

This clonotype was found once. The chain combines TRBV2 with TRBJ2-5; 9 bases are a match to TRBD2. Germline V CDR1 and CDR2: SNHLY, FYNNEI. The CDR3 is 15 residues long. V lost 3 bases to trimming and J lost 5 bases; unmatched junction nucleotides: 7. CDR3 bases: TGTGCCAGCAGTGATGGTAGCGGGAGCCGGGAGACCCAGTACTTC. Amino acids: CASSDGSGSRETQYF. The entire variable domain, with the rest obtained from reference TRBV2 and TRBJ2-5, is as follows: EPEVTQTPSHQVTQMGQEVILRCVPISNHLYFYWYRQILGQKVEFLVSFYNNEISEKSEIFDDQFSVERPDGSNFTLKIRSTKLEDSAMYFCASSDGSGSRETQYFGPGTRLLVL.

In its sample, this clonotype was seen once. This chain joins TRBV4-1 and TRBJ2-1, with D unresolved. From germline, CDR1 is MGHRA and CDR2 YSYEKL. This CDR3 is 16 amino acids long. The germline V and J ends were trimmed by 0 bases and 3 bases, with 12 bases remaining between them. The CDR3 region is CASSQEGPGDYNEQFF. The CDR3 coding sequence is TGCGCCAGCAGCCAAGAAGGTCCCGGAGACTACAATGAGCAGTTCTTC.

V gene TRBV5-5 combines with J gene TRBJ2-2; D is possibly TRBD1 (5 bases). This CDR3 is 16 amino acids long. V dropped 4 bases and J dropped 1 base, with 14 bases sitting between them. Germline V gene sequence: CDR1 SGHKS, CDR2 YYEKEE (reference sequence). CDR3 sequence: CASSRVGAMNTGELFF. CDR3 nucleotide sequence: TGTGCCAGCAGCCGGGTAGGGGCTATGAACACCGGGGAGCTGTTTTTT.

J is TRBJ1-2 and V is TRBV5-1; D unclear. The CDR3 spans 14 residues. Trimming stripped 0 bases from V and 4 bases from J, with 10 bases between. Germline V gene sequence: CDR1 SGHRS, CDR2 YFSETQ. The CDR3 nucleotides read TGCGCCAGCAGCTTGGGTCGCAGCCTCTATGGCTACACCTTC. Amino acid sequence: CASSLGRSLYGYTF. Supplemented by reference TRBV5-1 and TRBJ1-2, the full variable domain reads KAGVTQTPRYLIKTRGQQVTLSCSPISGHRSVSWYQQTPGQGLQFLFEYFSETQRNKGNFPGRFSGRQFSNSRSEMNVSTLELGDSALYLCASSLGRSLYGYTFGSGTRLTVV.

This clonotype has a handful of counts. The chain has TRBV10-3 and TRBJ1-5, with a possible D match to TRBD1 (6 bases). Germline V gene lookup returns CDR1 ENHRY and CDR2 SYGVKD. V dropped 4 bases and J dropped 7 bases, with 11 bases sitting between them. The CDR3 covers 13 residues. The CDR3 loop is CAISGGQRQPQHF. The CDR3 DNA reads TGTGCCATCAGTGGAGGACAGCGCCAGCCCCAGCATTTT.

V usage is TRBV27 and J usage is TRBJ2-5; 14 bases are a match to TRBD2. V gave up 6 bases and J gave up 0 bases; unmatched junction bases: 12. Germline V gives CDR1 MNHEY, CDR2 SMNVEV (reference sequence). The CDR3 spans 19 residues. The CDR3 DNA is TGTGCCAGCAGCCAACGGACTAGCGGGAGGCTGGCGTACCAAGAGACCCAGTACTTC. Residues: CASSQRTSGRLAYQETQYF.

The chain uses TRBV3-1 and TRBJ2-2; 7 positions match TRBD1. Losses at the gene ends were 1 base for V and 0 bases for J; bases not matched to a gene: 8. Germline V gives CDR1 LGHDT, CDR2 YNNKEL (reference sequence). This CDR3 is 18 amino acids long. CDR3 sequence reads: CASSQGGEGAANTGELFF. The DNA for the CDR3 is TGTGCCAGCAGCCAAGGAGGAGAGGGGGCCGCGAACACCGGGGAGCTGTTTTTT.

This clonotype was detected only once. This chain joins TRBV6-1 and TRBJ2-2; TRBD2 matches 12 bases. This CDR3 has 17 residues. Per germline, CDR1 MNHNS and CDR2 SASEGT. The V segment lost 7 bases and the J segment 3 bases; nucleotides outside the gene matches: 9. CDR3 DNA sequence: TGTGCCAGCAAACTCCCCCCTAGCGGGAGGGACACCGGGGAGCTGTTTTTT. Translation: CASKLPPSGRDTGELFF.

This clonotype was recorded many times. The rearrangement links TRBV5-1 to TRBJ2-6, with D possibly TRBD1 on 6 matching bases. The CDR3 is 17 residues long. Germline loops: CDR1 SGHRS, CDR2 YFSETQ. Trimming took off 4 bases at V and 0 bases at J, with 14 bases between the two ends. The CDR3 DNA reads as TGCGCCAGCAGCCGACAGGAGGCTCTCTCTGGGGCCAACGTCCTGACTTTC. Protein product: CASSRQEALSGANVLTF.

The genes are TRBV5-1 and TRBJ1-1, with D unclear. V gave up 4 bases and J gave up 3 bases, with 13 bases separating them. The CDR3 is made up of 14 amino acids. The germline V gene encodes CDR1 SGHRS and CDR2 YFSETQ. The CDR3 is CASSRDGDYTEAFF. The CDR3 DNA follows: TGCGCCAGCAGCCGCGACGGCGACTACACTGAAGCTTTCTTT. The full variable domain, completed using reference TRBV5-1 and TRBJ1-1, is KAGVTQTPRYLIKTRGQQVTLSCSPISGHRSVSWYQQTPGQGLQFLFEYFSETQRNKGNFPGRFSGRQFSNSRSEMNVSTLELGDSALYLCASSRDGDYTEAFFGQGTRLTVV.

This chain uses TRBV18 with TRBJ2-3; a weak D match, TRBD1 (5 bases). Germline V lookup: CDR1 KGHSH, CDR2 LQKENI. The CDR3 runs 16 residues. Trimming took 5 bases from V and 2 from J, leaving 17 bases between them. CDR3 nucleotide sequence: TGTGCCAGCTCATCCTCTGGACGGACACACACAGATACGCAGTATTTT. Its protein product is CASSSSGRTHTDTQYF.